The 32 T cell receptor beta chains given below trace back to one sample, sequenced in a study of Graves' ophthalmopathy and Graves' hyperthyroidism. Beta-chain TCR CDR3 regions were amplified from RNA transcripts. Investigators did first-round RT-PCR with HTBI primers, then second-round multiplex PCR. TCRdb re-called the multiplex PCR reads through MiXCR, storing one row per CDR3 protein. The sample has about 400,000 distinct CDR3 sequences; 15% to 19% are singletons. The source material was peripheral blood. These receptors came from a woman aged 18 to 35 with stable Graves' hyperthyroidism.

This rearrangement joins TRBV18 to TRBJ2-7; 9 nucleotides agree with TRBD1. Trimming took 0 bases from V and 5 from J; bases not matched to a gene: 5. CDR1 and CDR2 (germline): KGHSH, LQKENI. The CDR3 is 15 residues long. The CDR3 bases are TGTGCCAGCTCACCACCCGGGACAGGGCCCCACGAGCAGTACTTC. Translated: CASSPPGTGPHEQYF.

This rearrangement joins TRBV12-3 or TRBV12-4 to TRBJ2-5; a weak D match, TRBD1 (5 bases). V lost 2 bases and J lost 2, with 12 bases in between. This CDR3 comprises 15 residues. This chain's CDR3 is CASSLNGHAQETQYF. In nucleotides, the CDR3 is TGTGCCAGCAGTTTAAATGGACACGCGCAAGAGACCCAGTACTTC.

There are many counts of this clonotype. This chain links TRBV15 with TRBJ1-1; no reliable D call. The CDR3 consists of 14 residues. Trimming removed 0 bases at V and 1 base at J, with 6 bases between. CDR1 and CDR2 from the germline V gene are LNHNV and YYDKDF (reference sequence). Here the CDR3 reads CATSRDGENTEAFF. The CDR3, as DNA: TGTGCCACCAGCAGAGATGGGGAGAACACTGAAGCTTTCTTT.

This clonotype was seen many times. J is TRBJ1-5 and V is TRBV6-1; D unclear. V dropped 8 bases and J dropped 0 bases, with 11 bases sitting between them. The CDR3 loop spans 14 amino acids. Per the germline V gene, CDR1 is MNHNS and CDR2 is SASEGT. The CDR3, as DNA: TGTGCCAGCGGGCGGCCGTATAGCAATCAGCCCCAGCATTTT. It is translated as CASGRPYSNQPQHF.

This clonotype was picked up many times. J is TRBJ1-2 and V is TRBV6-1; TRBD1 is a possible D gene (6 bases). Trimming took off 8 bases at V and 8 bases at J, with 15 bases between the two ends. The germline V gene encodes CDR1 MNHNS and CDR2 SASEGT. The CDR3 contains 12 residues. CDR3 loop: CASGATGGGYTF. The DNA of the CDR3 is TGTGCCAGCGGGGCGACAGGTGGGGGCTACACCTTC.

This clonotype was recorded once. CDR3 loop: CASSLDRVANYGYTF. The DNA of the CDR3 is TGTGCCAGCAGTCTAGACAGGGTCGCTAACTATGGCTACACCTTC. The rearrangement links TRBV7-2 to TRBJ1-2; 7 nucleotides agree with TRBD1. The V segment lost 6 bases and the J segment 0 bases; nucleotides outside the gene matches: 7. The CDR3 runs to 15 residues. Germline V CDR1 and CDR2: SGHTA, FQGNSA.

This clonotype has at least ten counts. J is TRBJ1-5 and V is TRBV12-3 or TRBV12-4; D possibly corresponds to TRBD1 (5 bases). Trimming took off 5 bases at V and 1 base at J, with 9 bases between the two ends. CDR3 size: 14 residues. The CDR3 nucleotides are TGTGCCAGCAGTGACCCAGGGAGCAATCAGCCCCAGCATTTT. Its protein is CASSDPGSNQPQHF.

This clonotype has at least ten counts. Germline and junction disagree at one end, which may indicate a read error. The CDR3, as DNA: TGCACCAGCAGCCCCGAGCTACGGGAGCAGTACTTC. Translating it yields CTSSPELREQYF. The V call is TRBV10-1, the J call TRBJ2-7; D unclear. This CDR3 is 12 amino acids long. Germline CDR1 WNHNN, CDR2 SYGVQD (reference sequence).

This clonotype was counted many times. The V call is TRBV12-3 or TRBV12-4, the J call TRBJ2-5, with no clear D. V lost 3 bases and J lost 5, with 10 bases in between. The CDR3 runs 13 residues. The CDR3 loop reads CASSLKGYETQYF. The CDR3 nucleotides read TGTGCCAGCAGTTTGAAGGGATATGAGACCCAGTACTTC.

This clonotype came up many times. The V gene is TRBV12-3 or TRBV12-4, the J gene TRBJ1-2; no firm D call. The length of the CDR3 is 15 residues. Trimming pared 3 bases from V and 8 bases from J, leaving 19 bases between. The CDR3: CASSFSRISRSGYTF. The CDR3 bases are TGTGCCAGCAGTTTTTCAAGAATCTCTAGGAGCGGCTACACCTTC.

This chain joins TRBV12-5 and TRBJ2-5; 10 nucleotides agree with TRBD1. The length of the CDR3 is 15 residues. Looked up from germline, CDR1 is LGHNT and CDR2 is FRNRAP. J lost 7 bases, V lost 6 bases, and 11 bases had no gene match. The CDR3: CASGSLDRGHGTQYF. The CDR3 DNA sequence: TGTGCTAGTGGCTCCCTCGACAGGGGGCACGGGACCCAGTACTTC. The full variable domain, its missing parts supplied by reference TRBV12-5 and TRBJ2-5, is DARVTQTPRHKVTEMGQEVTMRCQPILGHNTVFWYRQTMMQGLELLAYFRNRAPLDDSGMPKDRFSAEMPDATLATLKIQPSEPRDSAVYFCASGSLDRGHGTQYFGPGTRLLVL.

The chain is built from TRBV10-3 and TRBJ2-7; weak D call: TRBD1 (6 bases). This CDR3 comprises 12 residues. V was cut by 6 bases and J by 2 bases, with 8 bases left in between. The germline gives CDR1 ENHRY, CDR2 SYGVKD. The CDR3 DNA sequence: TGTGCCATCAGACAGGGTCCCTACGAGCAGTACTTC. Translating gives CAIRQGPYEQYF.

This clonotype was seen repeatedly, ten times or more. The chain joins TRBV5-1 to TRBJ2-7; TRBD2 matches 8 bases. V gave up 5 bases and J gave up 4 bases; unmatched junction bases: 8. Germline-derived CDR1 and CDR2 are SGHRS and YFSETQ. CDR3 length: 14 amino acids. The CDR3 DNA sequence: TGCGCCAGCAGTGTCGCGGGGGGCAGATACGAGCAGTACTTC. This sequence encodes CASSVAGGRYEQYF.

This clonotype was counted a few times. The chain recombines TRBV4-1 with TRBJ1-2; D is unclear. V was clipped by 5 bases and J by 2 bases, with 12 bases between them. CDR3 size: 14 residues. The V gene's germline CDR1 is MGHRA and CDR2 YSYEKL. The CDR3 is CASSTDNSNYGYTF. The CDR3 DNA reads TGCGCCAGCAGCACCGATAATTCCAACTATGGCTACACCTTC.

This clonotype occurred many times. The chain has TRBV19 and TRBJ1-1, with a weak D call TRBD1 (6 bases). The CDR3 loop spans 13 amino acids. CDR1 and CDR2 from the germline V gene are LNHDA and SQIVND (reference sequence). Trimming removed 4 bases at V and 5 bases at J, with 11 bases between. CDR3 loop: CASSTQGRTEAFF. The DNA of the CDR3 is TGTGCCAGTAGTACACAGGGCCGAACTGAAGCTTTCTTT.

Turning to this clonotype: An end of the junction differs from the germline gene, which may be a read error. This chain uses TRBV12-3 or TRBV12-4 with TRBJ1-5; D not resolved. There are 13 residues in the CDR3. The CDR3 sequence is CSSSLRENQPQHF. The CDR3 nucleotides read TGTTCCAGCAGTTTACGGGAAAATCAGCCCCAGCATTTT.

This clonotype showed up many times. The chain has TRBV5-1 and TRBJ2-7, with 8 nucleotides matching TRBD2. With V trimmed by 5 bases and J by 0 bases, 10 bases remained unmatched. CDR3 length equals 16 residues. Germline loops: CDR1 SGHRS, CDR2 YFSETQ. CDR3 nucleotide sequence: TGCGCCAGCAGACTAGCGGCGGCCCTTCCCTCCTACGAGCAGTACTTC. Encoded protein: CASRLAAALPSYEQYF.

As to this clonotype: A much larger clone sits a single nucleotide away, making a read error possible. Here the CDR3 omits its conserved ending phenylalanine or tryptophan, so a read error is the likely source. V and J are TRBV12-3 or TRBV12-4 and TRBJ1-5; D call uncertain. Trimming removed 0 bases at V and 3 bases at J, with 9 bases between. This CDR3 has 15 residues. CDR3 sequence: CASSLAASFNQPQHL. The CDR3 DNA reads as TGTGCCAGCAGTTTAGCGGCCAGTTTCAATCAGCCCCAGCATCTT.

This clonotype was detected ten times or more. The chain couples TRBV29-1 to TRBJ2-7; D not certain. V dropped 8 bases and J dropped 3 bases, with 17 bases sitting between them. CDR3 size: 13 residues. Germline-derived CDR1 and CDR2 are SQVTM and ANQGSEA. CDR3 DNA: TGCAGCATCCGGACGGCGCCAGTCTACGAGCAGTACTTC. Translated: CSIRTAPVYEQYF.

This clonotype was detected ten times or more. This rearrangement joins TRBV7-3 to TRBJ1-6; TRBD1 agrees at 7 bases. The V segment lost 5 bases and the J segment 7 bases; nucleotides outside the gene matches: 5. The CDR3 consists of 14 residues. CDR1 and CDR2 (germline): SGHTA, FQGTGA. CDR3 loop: CASSDTGENSPLHF. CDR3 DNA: TGTGCCAGCAGCGATACAGGGGAGAATTCACCCCTCCACTTT.

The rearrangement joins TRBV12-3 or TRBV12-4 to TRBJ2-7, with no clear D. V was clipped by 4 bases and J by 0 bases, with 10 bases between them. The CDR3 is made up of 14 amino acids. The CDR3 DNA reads TGTGCCAGCAGTTCACACTTGAGCTCCTACGAGCAGTACTTC. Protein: CASSSHLSSYEQYF.

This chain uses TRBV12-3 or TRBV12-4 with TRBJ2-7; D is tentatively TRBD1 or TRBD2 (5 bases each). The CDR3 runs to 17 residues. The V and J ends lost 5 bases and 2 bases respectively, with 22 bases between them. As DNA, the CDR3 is TGTGCCAGCAGTCCGGGACGGATGGGCAAAGACCCCTACGAGCAGTACTTC. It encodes CASSPGRMGKDPYEQYF.

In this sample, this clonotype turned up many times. In DNA, the CDR3 is TGTGCCAGCAGGATCGGGACAGGAGGAAATTCACCCCTCCACTTT. It codes for CASRIGTGGNSPLHF. The chain couples TRBV2 to TRBJ1-6; 8 bases map to TRBD1. CDR3 length: 15 residues. The V and J ends lost 6 bases and 7 bases, in that order; junction bases with no gene match: 8. Per the germline V gene, CDR1 is SNHLY and CDR2 is FYNNEI.

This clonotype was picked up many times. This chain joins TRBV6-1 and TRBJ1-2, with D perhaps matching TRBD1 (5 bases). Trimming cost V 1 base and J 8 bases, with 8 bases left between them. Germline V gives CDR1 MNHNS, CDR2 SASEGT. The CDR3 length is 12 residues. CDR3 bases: TGTGCCAGCAGTGAAGGGGGGGTCGGCTACACCTTC. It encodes CASSEGGVGYTF.

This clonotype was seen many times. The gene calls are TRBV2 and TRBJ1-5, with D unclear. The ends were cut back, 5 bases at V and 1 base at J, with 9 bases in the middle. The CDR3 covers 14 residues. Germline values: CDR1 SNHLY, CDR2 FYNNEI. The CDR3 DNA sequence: TGTGCCAGCAGTCCTGGGATAAGCAATCAGCCCCAGCATTTT. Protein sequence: CASSPGISNQPQHF.

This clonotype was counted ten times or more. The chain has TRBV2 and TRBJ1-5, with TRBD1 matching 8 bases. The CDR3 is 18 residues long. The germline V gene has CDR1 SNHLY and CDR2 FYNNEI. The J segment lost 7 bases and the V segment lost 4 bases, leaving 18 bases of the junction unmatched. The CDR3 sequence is CASSGQNVDRGKGQPQHF. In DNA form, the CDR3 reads TGTGCCAGCAGTGGCCAGAACGTCGACAGGGGAAAGGGGCAGCCCCAGCATTTT.

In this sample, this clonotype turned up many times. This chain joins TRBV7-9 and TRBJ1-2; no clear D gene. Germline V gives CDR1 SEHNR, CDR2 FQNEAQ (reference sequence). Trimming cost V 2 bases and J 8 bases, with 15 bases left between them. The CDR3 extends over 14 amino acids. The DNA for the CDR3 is TGTGCCAGCAGCTTATCCCCCCCTATGGAAGGCTACACCTTC. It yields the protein CASSLSPPMEGYTF. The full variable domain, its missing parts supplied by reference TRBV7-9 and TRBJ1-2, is DTGVSQNPRHKITKRGQNVTFRCDPISEHNRLYWYRQTLGQGPEFLTYFQNEAQLEKSRLLSDRFSAERPKGSFSTLEIQRTEQGDSAMYLCASSLSPPMEGYTFGSGTRLTVV.

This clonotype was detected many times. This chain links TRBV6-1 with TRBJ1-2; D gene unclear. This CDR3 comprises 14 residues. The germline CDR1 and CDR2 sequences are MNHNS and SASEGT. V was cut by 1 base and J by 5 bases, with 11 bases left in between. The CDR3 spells CASSEGFVRYGYTF. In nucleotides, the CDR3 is TGTGCCAGCAGTGAAGGATTCGTGCGATATGGCTACACCTTC.

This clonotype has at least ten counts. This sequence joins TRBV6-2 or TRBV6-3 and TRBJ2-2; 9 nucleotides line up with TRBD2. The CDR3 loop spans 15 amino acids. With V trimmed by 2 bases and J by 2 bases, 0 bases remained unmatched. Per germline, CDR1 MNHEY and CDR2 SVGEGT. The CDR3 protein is CASSYGTSNTGELFF. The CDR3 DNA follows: TGTGCCAGCAGTTACGGGACTAGCAACACCGGGGAGCTGTTTTTT.

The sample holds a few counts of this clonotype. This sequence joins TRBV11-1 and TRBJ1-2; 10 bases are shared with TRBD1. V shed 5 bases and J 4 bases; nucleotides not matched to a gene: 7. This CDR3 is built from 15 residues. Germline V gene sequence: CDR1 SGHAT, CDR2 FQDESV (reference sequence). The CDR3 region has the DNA TGTGCCAGCAGCGGGGGACAGGGGTTCCTCTATGGCTACACCTTC. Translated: CASSGGQGFLYGYTF.

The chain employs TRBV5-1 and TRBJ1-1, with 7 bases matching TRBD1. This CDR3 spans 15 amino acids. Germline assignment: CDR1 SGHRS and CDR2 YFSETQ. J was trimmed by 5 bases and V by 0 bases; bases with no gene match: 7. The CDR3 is CASSLAGVRGTEAFF. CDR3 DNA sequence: TGCGCCAGCAGCTTGGCAGGCGTCAGGGGGACTGAAGCTTTCTTT.

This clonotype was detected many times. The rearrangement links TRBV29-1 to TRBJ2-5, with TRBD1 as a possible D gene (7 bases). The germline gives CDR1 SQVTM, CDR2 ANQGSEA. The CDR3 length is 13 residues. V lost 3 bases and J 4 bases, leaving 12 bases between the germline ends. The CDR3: CSVEEGAGETQYF. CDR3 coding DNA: TGCAGCGTTGAGGAGGGGGCTGGAGAGACCCAGTACTTC.